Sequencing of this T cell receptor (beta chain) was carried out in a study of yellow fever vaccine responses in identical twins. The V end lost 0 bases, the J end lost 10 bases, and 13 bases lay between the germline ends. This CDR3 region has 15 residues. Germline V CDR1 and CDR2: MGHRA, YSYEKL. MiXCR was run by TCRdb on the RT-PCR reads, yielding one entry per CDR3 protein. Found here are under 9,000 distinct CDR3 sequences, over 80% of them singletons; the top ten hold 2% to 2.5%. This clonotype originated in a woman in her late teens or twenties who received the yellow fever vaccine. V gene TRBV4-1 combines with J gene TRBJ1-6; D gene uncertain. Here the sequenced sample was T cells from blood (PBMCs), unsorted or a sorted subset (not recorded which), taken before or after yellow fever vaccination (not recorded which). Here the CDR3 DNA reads TGCGCCAGCAGCCAAGATGAGGGTGTAGGGTCACCCCTCCACTTT. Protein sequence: CASSQDEGVGSPLHF.